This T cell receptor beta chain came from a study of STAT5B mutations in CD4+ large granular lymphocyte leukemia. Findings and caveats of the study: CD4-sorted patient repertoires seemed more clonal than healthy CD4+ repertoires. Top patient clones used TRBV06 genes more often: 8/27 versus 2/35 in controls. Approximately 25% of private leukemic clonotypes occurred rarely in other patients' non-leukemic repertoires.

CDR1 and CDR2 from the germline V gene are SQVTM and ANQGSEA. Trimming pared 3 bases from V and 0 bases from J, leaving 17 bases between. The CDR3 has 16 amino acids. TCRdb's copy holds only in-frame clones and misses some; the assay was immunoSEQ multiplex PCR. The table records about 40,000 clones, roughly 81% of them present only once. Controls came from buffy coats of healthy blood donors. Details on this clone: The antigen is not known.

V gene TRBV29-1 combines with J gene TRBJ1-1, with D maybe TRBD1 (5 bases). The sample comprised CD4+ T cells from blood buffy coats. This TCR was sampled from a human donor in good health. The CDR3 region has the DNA TGCAGCGTTGAGGGGGTGACAAGACGTATGAACACTGAAGCTTTCTTT. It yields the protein CSVEGVTRRMNTEAFF. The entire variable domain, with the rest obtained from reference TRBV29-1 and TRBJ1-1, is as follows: SAVISQKPSRDICQRGTSLTIQCQVDSQVTMMFWYRQQPGQSLTLIATANQGSEATYESGFVIDKFPISRPNLTFSTLTVSNMSPEDSSIYLCSVEGVTRRMNTEAFFGQGTRLTVV.